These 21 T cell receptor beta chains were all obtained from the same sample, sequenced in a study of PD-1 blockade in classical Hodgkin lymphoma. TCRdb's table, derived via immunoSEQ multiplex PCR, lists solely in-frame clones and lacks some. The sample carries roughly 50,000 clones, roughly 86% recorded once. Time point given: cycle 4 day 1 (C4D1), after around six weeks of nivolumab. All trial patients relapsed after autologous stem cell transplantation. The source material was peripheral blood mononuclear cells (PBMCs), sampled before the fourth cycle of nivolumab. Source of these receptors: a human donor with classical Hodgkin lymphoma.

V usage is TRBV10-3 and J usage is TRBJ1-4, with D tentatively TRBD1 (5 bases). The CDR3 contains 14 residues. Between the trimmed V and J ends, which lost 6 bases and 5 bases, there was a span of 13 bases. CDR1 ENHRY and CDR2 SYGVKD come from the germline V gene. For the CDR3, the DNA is TGTGCCATCAGAGAAGGGGCAGGAAATGAAAAACTGTTTTTT. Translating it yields CAIREGAGNEKLFF.

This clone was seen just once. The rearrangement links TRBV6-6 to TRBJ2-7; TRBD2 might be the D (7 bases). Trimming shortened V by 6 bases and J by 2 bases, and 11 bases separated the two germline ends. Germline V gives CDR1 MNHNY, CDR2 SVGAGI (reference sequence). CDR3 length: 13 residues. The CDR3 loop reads CASRDSGAYEQYF. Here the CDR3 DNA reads TGTGCCAGCAGGGACAGCGGGGCCTACGAGCAGTACTTC.

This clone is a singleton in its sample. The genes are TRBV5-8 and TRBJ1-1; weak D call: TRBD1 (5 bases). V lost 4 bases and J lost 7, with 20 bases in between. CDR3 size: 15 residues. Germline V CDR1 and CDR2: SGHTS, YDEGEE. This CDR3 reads CASSPGTRGRNEAFF. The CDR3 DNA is TGTGCCAGCAGCCCCGGGACTCGCGGGCGTAATGAAGCTTTCTTT. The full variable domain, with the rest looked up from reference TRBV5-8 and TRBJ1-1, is EAGVTQSPTHLIKTRGQQATLRCSPISGHTSVYWYQQALGLGLQFLLWYDEGEERNRGNFPPRFSGRQFPNYSSELNVNALELEDSALYLCASSPGTRGRNEAFFGQGTRLTVV.

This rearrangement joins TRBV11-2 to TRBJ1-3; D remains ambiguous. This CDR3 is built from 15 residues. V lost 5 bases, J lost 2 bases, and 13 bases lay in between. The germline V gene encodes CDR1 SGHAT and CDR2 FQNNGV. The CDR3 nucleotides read TGTGCCAGCAGCCGAGCGGGAAGGGCTGGAAACACCATATATTTT. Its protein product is CASSRAGRAGNTIYF.

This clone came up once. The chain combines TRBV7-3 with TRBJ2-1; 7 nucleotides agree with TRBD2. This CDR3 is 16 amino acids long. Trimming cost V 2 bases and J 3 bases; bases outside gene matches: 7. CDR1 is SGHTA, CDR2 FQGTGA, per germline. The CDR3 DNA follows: TGTGCCAGCAGCTTAGTTCCCAGCGGGGTCTACAATGAGCAGTTCTTC. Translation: CASSLVPSGVYNEQFF. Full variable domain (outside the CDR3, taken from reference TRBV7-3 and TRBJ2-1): GAGVSQTPSNKVTEKGKYVELRCDPISGHTALYWYRQSLGQGPEFLIYFQGTGAADDSGLPNDRFFAVRPEGSVSTLKIQRTERGDSAVYLCASSLVPSGVYNEQFFGPGTRLTVL.

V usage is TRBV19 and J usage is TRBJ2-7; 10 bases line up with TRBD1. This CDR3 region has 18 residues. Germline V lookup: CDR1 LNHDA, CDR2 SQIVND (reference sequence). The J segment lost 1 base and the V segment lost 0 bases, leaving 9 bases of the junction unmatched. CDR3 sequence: CASSIEAGTGDKSYEQYF. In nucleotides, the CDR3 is TGTGCCAGTAGTATAGAAGCCGGGACAGGGGATAAATCCTACGAGCAGTACTTC.

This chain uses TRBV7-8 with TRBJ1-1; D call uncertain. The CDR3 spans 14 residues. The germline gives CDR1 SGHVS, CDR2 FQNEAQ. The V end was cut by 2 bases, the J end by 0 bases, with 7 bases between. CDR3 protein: CASSLTLVNTEAFF. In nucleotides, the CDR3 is TGTGCCAGCAGCTTAACTCTGGTGAACACTGAAGCTTTCTTT.

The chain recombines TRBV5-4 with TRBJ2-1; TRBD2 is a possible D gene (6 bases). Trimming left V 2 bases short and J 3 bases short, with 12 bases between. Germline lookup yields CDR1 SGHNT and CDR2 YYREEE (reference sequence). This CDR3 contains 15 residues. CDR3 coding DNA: TGTGCCAGCAGCTTTACTGCGACTAGCTACAATGAGCAGTTCTTC. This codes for CASSFTATSYNEQFF.

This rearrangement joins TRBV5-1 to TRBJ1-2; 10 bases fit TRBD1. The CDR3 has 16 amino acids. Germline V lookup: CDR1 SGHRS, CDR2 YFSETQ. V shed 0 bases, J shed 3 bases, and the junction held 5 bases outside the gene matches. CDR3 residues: CASSLAIGQGDYGYTF. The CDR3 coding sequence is TGCGCCAGCAGCTTGGCCATAGGACAGGGGGACTATGGCTACACCTTC.

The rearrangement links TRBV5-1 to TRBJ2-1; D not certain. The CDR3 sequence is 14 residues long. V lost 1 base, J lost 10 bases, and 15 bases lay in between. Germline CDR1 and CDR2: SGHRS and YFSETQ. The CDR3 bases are TGCGCCAGCAGCTTGACTCCAAGCGCCGGGGAGCAGTTCTTC. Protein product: CASSLTPSAGEQFF.

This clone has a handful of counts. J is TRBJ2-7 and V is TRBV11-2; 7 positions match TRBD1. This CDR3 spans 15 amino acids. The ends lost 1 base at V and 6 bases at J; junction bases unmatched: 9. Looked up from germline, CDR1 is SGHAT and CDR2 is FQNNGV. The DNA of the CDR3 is TGTGCCAGCAGCTTAGGTGCCCTAGGGGGCGGCGAGCAGTACTTC. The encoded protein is CASSLGALGGGEQYF.

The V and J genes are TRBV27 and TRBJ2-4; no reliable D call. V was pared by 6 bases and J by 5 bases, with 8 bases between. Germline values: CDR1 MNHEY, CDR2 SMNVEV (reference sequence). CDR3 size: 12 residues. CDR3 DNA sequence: TGTGCCAGCAGGGGGTCCCAAAACATTCAGTACTTC. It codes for CASRGSQNIQYF.

The chain's CDR3 is CASSDGTVPTEAFF. CDR3 sequence (DNA): TGTGCCAGCAGCGACGGGACAGTCCCCACTGAAGCTTTCTTT. The genes are TRBV6-1 and TRBJ1-1, with 7 bases that match TRBD1. CDR1 and CDR2 from the germline V gene are MNHNS and SASEGT. With 6 bases clipped from V and 4 bases from J, the junction kept 8 bases outside the gene matches. There are 14 residues in the CDR3.

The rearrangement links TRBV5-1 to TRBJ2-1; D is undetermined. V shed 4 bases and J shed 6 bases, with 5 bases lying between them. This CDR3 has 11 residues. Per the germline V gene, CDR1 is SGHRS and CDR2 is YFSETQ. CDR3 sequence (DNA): TGCGCCAGCAGCCTTAGCAATGAGCAGTTCTTC. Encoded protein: CASSLSNEQFF. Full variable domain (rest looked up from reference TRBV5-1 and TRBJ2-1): KAGVTQTPRYLIKTRGQQVTLSCSPISGHRSVSWYQQTPGQGLQFLFEYFSETQRNKGNFPGRFSGRQFSNSRSEMNVSTLELGDSALYLCASSLSNEQFFGPGTRLTVL.

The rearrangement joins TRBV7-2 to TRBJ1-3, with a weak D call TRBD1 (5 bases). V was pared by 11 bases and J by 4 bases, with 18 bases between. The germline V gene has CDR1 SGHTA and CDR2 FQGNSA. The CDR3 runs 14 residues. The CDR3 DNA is TGTGCCTCGGGGGGGGAGAGATCGGGAAACACCATATATTTT. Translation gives CASGGERSGNTIYF.

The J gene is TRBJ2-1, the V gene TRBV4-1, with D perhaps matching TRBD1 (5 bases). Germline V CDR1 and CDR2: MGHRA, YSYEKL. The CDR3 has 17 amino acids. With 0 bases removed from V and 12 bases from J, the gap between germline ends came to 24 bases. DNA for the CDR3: TGCGCCAGCAGCCAAGATAGGGGCCTAGGATATAAAGCTGGGCAGTTCTTC. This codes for CASSQDRGLGYKAGQFF.

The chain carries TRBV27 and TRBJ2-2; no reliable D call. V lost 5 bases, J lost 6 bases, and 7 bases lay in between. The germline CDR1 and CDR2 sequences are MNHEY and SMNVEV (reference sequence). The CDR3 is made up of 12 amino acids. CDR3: CASSREPGELFF. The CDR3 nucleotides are TGTGCCAGCAGTCGAGAACCCGGGGAGCTGTTTTTT.

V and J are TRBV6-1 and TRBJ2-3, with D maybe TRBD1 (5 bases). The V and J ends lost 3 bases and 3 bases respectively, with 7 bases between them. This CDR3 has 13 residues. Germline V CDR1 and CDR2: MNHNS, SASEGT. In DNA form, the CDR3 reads TGTGCCAGCAGTGATCAGGGTACAGATACGCAGTATTTT. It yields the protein CASSDQGTDTQYF.

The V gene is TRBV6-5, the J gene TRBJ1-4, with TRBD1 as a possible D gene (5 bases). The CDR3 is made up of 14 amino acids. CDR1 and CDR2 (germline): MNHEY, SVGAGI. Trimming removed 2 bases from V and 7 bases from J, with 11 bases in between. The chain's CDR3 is CASSYRGVGEKLFF. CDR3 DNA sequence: TGTGCCAGCAGTTACAGAGGGGTTGGTGAAAAACTGTTTTTT.

The CDR3 nucleotides are TGTGCCAGCAGTCCCCAAATTTCAGGGGGCGGGGAAAAACTGTTTTTT. Residues: CASSPQISGGGEKLFF. The chain joins TRBV28 to TRBJ1-4; TRBD1 aligns across 8 bases. V shed 5 bases, J shed 8 bases, and the junction held 13 bases outside the gene matches. CDR3 length equals 16 residues. Per the germline V gene, CDR1 is MDHEN and CDR2 is SYDVKM.

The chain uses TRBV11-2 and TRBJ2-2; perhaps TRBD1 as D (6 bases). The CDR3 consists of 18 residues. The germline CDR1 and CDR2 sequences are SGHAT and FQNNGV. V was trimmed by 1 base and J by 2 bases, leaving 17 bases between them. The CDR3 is CASSLVLWTAVNTGELFF. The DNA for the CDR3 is TGTGCCAGCAGCTTAGTATTATGGACAGCGGTTAACACCGGGGAGCTGTTTTTT.